These 4 T cell receptor beta chains originate from one sample sequenced in a study of OX40 agonist ivuxolimab in advanced cancers. Libraries were prepared by immunoSEQ multiplex PCR; TCRdb keeps only in-frame clonotypes and omits some of them. The table records tens of thousands of clones, approximately 89% of them present only once. The sample consisted of CD4+ or CD8+ T cells sorted from blood, taken in a trial of the OX40 agonist ivuxolimab. The receptors shown here come from an adult with an advanced solid tumor such as melanoma, head and neck, liver or kidney cancer.

The V call is TRBV11-2, the J call TRBJ2-1, with a tentative D call TRBD2 (7 bases). Germline V gene sequence: CDR1 SGHAT, CDR2 FQNNGV. With 4 bases removed from V and 7 bases from J, the gap between germline ends came to 17 bases. This CDR3 has 15 amino acids. The CDR3 DNA reads as TGTGCCAGCAGCTACACCGGGGGGCCTAAGAATGAGCAGTTCTTC. Amino acid sequence: CASSYTGGPKNEQFF.

The chain employs TRBV11-3 and TRBJ2-2; D remains ambiguous. The V and J ends lost 2 bases and 8 bases respectively, with 9 bases between them. The CDR3 has 13 amino acids. CDR1 is SGHNT and CDR2 is YENEEA in the germline V gene. CDR3 nucleotides: TGTGCCAGCAGCTTACCCCCGGCGGGGGAGCTGTTTTTT. It encodes CASSLPPAGELFF.

The rearrangement links TRBV28 to TRBJ1-2; D possibly corresponds to TRBD1 (6 bases). In germline, CDR1 is MDHEN, CDR2 SYDVKM. Trimming cost V 6 bases and J 2 bases, with 10 bases left between them. There are 13 residues in the CDR3. This chain's CDR3 is CASSPGANYGYTF. The CDR3, as DNA: TGTGCCAGCAGCCCGGGGGCAAACTATGGCTACACCTTC.

V usage is TRBV11-2 and J usage is TRBJ1-2; D might be TRBD1 (6 bases). Germline CDR1 reads SGHAT; CDR2 reads FQNNGV. The CDR3 contains 13 residues. The ends were cut back, 10 bases at V and 2 bases at J, with 14 bases in the middle. The CDR3 loop reads CATTRGTNYGYTF. The CDR3 DNA sequence: TGTGCCACCACCAGGGGCACCAACTATGGCTACACCTTC.